The 18 T cell receptor beta chains in this list originate from one sample, sequenced in a study of T cell responses to AZD1222 COVID-19 vaccine. Only in-frame clones appear in the TCRdb table, and some are missing; sequencing was by immunoSEQ multiplex PCR. Of 150,000 to 200,000 clones listed, just over 90% were seen once; the top ten hold about 3.6%. This sample comprised peripheral blood, obtained 28 days after the second dose of the MenACWY control vaccine. The receptors here all came from an adult who received the MenACWY meningococcal vaccine as a control.

The V call is TRBV25-1, the J call TRBJ1-1; 7 bases line up with TRBD1. The CDR3 length is 16 residues. With 3 bases clipped from V and 3 bases from J, the junction kept 10 bases outside the gene matches. Per germline, CDR1 MGHDK and CDR2 SYGVNS. CDR3 loop: CASSDYRSRGDTEAFF. The CDR3 coding sequence is TGTGCCAGCAGTGATTATCGGTCCAGGGGGGACACTGAAGCTTTCTTT.

The V and J genes are TRBV7-2 and TRBJ2-3; 7 nucleotides align to TRBD2. V lost 4 bases, J lost 5 bases, and 15 bases stayed unmatched. From germline, CDR1 is SGHTA and CDR2 FQGNSA. This CDR3 has 17 amino acids. CDR3 bases: TGTGCCAGCAGCTCCTGGGTTGTCAGCGGGATAGGAGATACGCAGTATTTT. This encodes CASSSWVVSGIGDTQYF.

This clone was found once. The chain is built from TRBV28 and TRBJ2-3, with TRBD2 as a possible D gene (6 bases). V shed 5 bases and J shed 0 bases, with 15 bases lying between them. The V gene's germline CDR1 is MDHEN and CDR2 SYDVKM. This CDR3 comprises 16 residues. CDR3 residues: CASSPGGALSTDTQYF. The CDR3 region has the DNA TGTGCCAGCAGTCCCGGGGGTGCCCTGAGCACAGATACGCAGTATTTT.

The chain has TRBV29-1 and TRBJ1-1; D gene ambiguous. Germline values: CDR1 SQVTM, CDR2 ANQGSEA. V was shortened by 5 bases and J by 3 bases, with 10 bases between the two germline ends. The CDR3 has 12 residues. The DNA for the CDR3 is TGCAGCGTTCGAGCCTGGGACACTGAAGCTTTCTTT. This codes for CSVRAWDTEAFF.

V gene TRBV28 combines with J gene TRBJ2-1, with 9 bases that match TRBD2. Trimming cost V 9 bases and J 4 bases; bases outside gene matches: 4. The CDR3 contains 13 residues. Germline CDR1 MDHEN, CDR2 SYDVKM. CDR3 sequence reads: CASLAGSYNEQFF. CDR3 nucleotide sequence: TGTGCCAGTCTAGCGGGAAGTTACAATGAGCAGTTCTTC.

CDR3 coding DNA: TGTGCCAGTAGTACAGGGGGCCGGGGCTCTGGAAACACCATATATTTT. Amino acids: CASSTGGRGSGNTIYF. The gene calls are TRBV19 and TRBJ1-3, with 8 bases matching TRBD1. CDR1 and CDR2 from the germline V gene are LNHDA and SQIVND (reference sequence). V dropped 4 bases and J dropped 0; count of bases not matched to a gene: 5. The CDR3 runs 16 residues. The full variable domain, with the rest looked up from reference TRBV19 and TRBJ1-3, is DGGITQSPKYLFRKEGQNVTLSCEQNLNHDAMYWYRQDPGQGLRLIYYSQIVNDFQKGDIAEGYSVSREKKESFPLTVTSAQKNPTAFYLCASSTGGRGSGNTIYFGEGSWLTVV.

The chain joins TRBV24-1 to TRBJ1-2, with D possibly being TRBD1 (5 bases). The germline gives CDR1 KGHDR, CDR2 SFDVKD. CDR3 length: 12 residues. Trimming cost V 5 bases and J 5 bases, with 8 bases left between them. The DNA of the CDR3 is TGTGCCACCAGTGGTGACAGATATGGCTACACCTTC. Translation gives CATSGDRYGYTF.

The chain is built from TRBV11-2 and TRBJ2-1; D is unresolved. Germline V gene sequence: CDR1 SGHAT, CDR2 FQNNGV. This CDR3 spans 13 amino acids. V lost 0 bases, J lost 9 bases, and 9 bases lay in between. The DNA of the CDR3 is TGTGCCAGCAGCTTAGAGGGCCCCACTGAGCAGTTCTTC. Its translation is CASSLEGPTEQFF.

This clone was seen just once. This chain joins TRBV29-1 and TRBJ2-3; the D gene is possibly TRBD2 (6 bases). The germline CDR1 and CDR2 sequences are SQVTM and ANQGSEA. Trimming took 3 bases from V and 2 from J, leaving 15 bases between them. CDR3 length equals 15 residues. The CDR3 DNA reads as TGCAGCGTTGATTTCGGTAGCGGTTTCACAGATACGCAGTATTTT. This codes for CSVDFGSGFTDTQYF.

The table lists this clone with a few counts. V usage is TRBV9 and J usage is TRBJ2-1; TRBD2 matches at 12 bases. V shed 4 bases, J shed 0 bases, and the junction held 8 bases outside the gene matches. CDR1 and CDR2 (germline): SGDLS, YYNGEE. The CDR3 has 18 residues. CDR3 sequence (DNA): TGTGCCAGCAGCCCAGGGACTAGCGGGTCTACCTCCTACAATGAGCAGTTCTTC. This sequence encodes CASSPGTSGSTSYNEQFF.

This sequence joins TRBV3-1 (or the pseudogene TRBV3-2) and TRBJ2-3; TRBD2 agrees at 7 bases. V dropped 1 base and J dropped 2; count of bases not matched to a gene: 9. The CDR3 consists of 17 residues. Germline values: CDR1 LGHDT, CDR2 YNNKEL (reference sequence). The CDR3, as DNA: TGTGCCAGCAGCCAAGGATTATTTGCGGGAGACACAGATACGCAGTATTTT. Translation gives CASSQGLFAGDTDTQYF.

This chain connects TRBV5-1 to TRBJ2-3; 7 positions match TRBD2. The CDR3 spans 13 residues. Germline V lookup: CDR1 SGHRS, CDR2 YFSETQ. The V gene end was trimmed by 2 bases and the J gene end by 7 bases; junction bases not matched to a gene: 4. Written as DNA, the CDR3 is TGCGCCAGCAGCTTCGGGGGGTCGAATACGCAGTATTTT. It is translated as CASSFGGSNTQYF. The variable domain in full, with the rest retrieved from reference TRBV5-1 and TRBJ2-3, is KAGVTQTPRYLIKTRGQQVTLSCSPISGHRSVSWYQQTPGQGLQFLFEYFSETQRNKGNFPGRFSGRQFSNSRSEMNVSTLELGDSALYLCASSFGGSNTQYFGPGTRLTVL.

The V and J genes are TRBV7-2 and TRBJ1-5; TRBD1 aligns across 10 bases. Trimming cost V 2 bases and J 7 bases; bases outside gene matches: 8. The germline gives CDR1 SGHTA, CDR2 FQGNSA. The CDR3 sequence is 16 residues long. CDR3 DNA sequence: TGTGCCAGCAGCTTAAGACAGGGGGCGCAGGGACAGCCCCAGCATTTT. It translates to CASSLRQGAQGQPQHF.

The rearrangement uses TRBV9 and TRBJ1-2, with TRBD1 as a possible D gene (6 bases). Germline lookup yields CDR1 SGDLS and CDR2 YYNGEE. V lost 1 base, J lost 4 bases, and 11 bases lay in between. The CDR3 has 14 residues. CDR3 in amino acids: CASSVSDRSYGYTF. The CDR3 coding sequence is TGTGCCAGCAGCGTATCGGACAGATCCTATGGCTACACCTTC.

The V call is TRBV2, the J call TRBJ1-1; D unresolved. The V and J ends lost 3 bases and 1 base respectively, with 12 bases between them. This CDR3 has 15 amino acids. Germline CDR1 SNHLY, CDR2 FYNNEI. The CDR3 region is CASSEVGRTNTEAFF. The CDR3 DNA reads as TGTGCCAGCAGTGAGGTTGGACGGACGAACACTGAAGCTTTCTTT.

This rearrangement joins TRBV12-3 or TRBV12-4 to TRBJ2-2, with a weak D call TRBD1 (6 bases). This CDR3 has 13 amino acids. The V end lost 8 bases, the J end lost 4 bases, and 11 bases lay between the germline ends. The CDR3 coding sequence is TGTGCCAGCGGGCAGGGGAGCACCGGGGAGCTGTTTTTT. Protein: CASGQGSTGELFF.

The rearrangement joins TRBV5-1 to TRBJ2-3; 7 bases match TRBD2. This CDR3 comprises 17 residues. V was clipped by 1 base and J by 0 bases; unmatched bases: 8. In germline, CDR1 is SGHRS, CDR2 YFSETQ. The CDR3: CASSLLVAGSSTDTQYF. CDR3 bases: TGCGCCAGCAGCTTGCTAGTAGCGGGTTCTAGCACAGATACGCAGTATTTT.

J is TRBJ2-7 and V is TRBV29-1, with TRBD2 identical over 8 bases. Germline V gene lookup returns CDR1 SQVTM and CDR2 ANQGSEA. The ends lost 6 bases at V and 2 bases at J; junction bases unmatched: 9. The CDR3 runs to 14 residues. CDR3 nucleotide sequence: TGCAGCGTGATTGCGGGAGGTCCCACCTACGAGCAGTACTTC. Its translation is CSVIAGGPTYEQYF.